This T cell receptor (beta chain) was recorded in a study of blood T cells in healthy people across ages. V was cut by 6 bases and J by 5 bases, with 17 bases left in between. Germline values: CDR1 SGHNT, CDR2 YYREEE (reference sequence). CDR3 length equals 14 residues. Sample-barcoded 5' priming and a J-beta primer mix drove a second PCR of about 6 to 12 cycles. Via MiXCR, TCRdb re-called the 5' RACE reads, giving one row per CDR3 protein. In the table there are some 890,000 distinct CDR3 sequences, 29% of which are singletons. This clonotype was seen a handful of times. In addition, the sample was reused for a study of T cells of mothers and their children. From that report: Donation came from three healthy Caucasian mothers together with their six children.

The chain couples TRBV5-4 to TRBJ1-2, with a weak D call TRBD1 (5 bases). Material for sequencing was blood. This clonotype was sampled from a woman in her forties in good health. CDR3 sequence reads: CASTADRTSYGYTF. The CDR3 nucleotides read TGTGCCAGCACGGCTGACAGAACGAGTTATGGCTACACCTTC.